The rows below give T cell receptor beta chains drawn from one sample of a study of T cell changes during pregnancy in multiple sclerosis. The method was immunoSEQ multiplex PCR; TCRdb's version includes in-frame clones alone and lacks a portion of them. The sample has 50,000 to 65,000 clones; 96% are singletons. The source was CD8+ T cells from peripheral blood mononuclear cells, collected after pregnancy. The receptors derive from a female donor with multiple sclerosis, enrolled in a pregnancy study. CDR3s include the opening cysteine and the closing phenylalanine or tryptophan. The D gene is left open where the match is weak.

d_gene: TRBD1
v_gene: TRBV28
j_gene: TRBJ1-2
CDR3aa: CASSLTGQGAGGYTF
CDR3nt: TGTGCCAGCAGTTTAACTGGACAGGGGGCGGGAGGCTACACCTTC

d_gene: TRBD2
v_gene: TRBV4-3
j_gene: TRBJ2-7
CDR3aa: CASSQRLAGGYEQYF
CDR3nt: TGCGCCAGCAGCCAGAGACTAGCGGGAGGGTACGAGCAGTACTTC

d_gene: TRBD2
v_gene: TRBV27
j_gene: TRBJ2-1
CDR3aa: CASTRSGVTYNEQFF
CDR3nt: TGTGCCAGCACCCGTAGCGGGGTCACCTACAATGAGCAGTTCTTC

d_gene: -
v_gene: TRBV19
j_gene: TRBJ2-1
CDR3aa: CASSIWTAPRDEQFF
CDR3nt: TGTGCCAGTAGTATATGGACGGCCCCGAGGGATGAGCAGTTCTTC

d_gene: TRBD1
v_gene: TRBV28
j_gene: TRBJ1-2
CDR3aa: CASTGQGVMGYGYTF
CDR3nt: TGTGCCAGCACAGGACAGGGAGTAATGGGGTATGGCTACACCTTC

d_gene: -
v_gene: TRBV27
j_gene: TRBJ2-3
CDR3aa: CASSFGLAADTQYF
CDR3nt: TGTGCCAGCAGTTTTGGGCTAGCAGCAGATACGCAGTATTTT

d_gene: -
v_gene: TRBV27
j_gene: TRBJ2-1
CDR3aa: CASSTSRRSSYNEQFF
CDR3nt: TGTGCCAGCAGTACGTCACGGCGGAGCTCCTACAATGAGCAGTTCTTC

d_gene: TRBD1
v_gene: TRBV28
j_gene: TRBJ2-7
CDR3aa: CASSHAGTGYEQYF
CDR3nt: TGTGCCAGCAGTCACGCCGGGACAGGGTACGAGCAGTACTTC

d_gene: -
v_gene: TRBV2
j_gene: TRBJ1-2
CDR3aa: CASTGTSGPYGYTF
CDR3nt: TGTGCCAGCACCGGGACATCGGGGCCCTATGGCTACACCTTC

d_gene: TRBD2
v_gene: TRBV6-5
j_gene: TRBJ2-1
CDR3aa: CASRMGLAGSNEQFF
CDR3nt: TGTGCCAGCAGGATGGGACTAGCGGGAAGTAATGAGCAGTTCTTC

d_gene: TRBD1
v_gene: TRBV7-9
j_gene: TRBJ2-3
CDR3aa: CASSPWTGGGTDTQYF
CDR3nt: TGTGCCAGCAGCCCCTGGACAGGGGGCGGCACAGATACGCAGTATTTT

d_gene: TRBD2
v_gene: TRBV29-1
j_gene: TRBJ2-5
CDR3aa: CSARSGKETQYF
CDR3nt: TGCAGCGCGAGAAGCGGGAAGGAGACCCAGTACTTC

d_gene: -
v_gene: TRBV28
j_gene: TRBJ1-4
CDR3aa: CASSSYTLNKQATNEKLFF
CDR3nt: TGTGCCAGCAGTTCCTACACGCTCAATAAACAGGCAACTAATGAAAAACTGTTTTTT

d_gene: TRBD2
v_gene: TRBV2
j_gene: TRBJ2-2
CDR3aa: CASSGGGTGELFF
CDR3nt: TGTGCCAGCAGTGGGGGGGGAACCGGGGAGCTGTTTTTT

d_gene: -
v_gene: TRBV2
j_gene: TRBJ1-5
CDR3aa: CASSAWNRQNQPQHF
CDR3nt: TGTGCCAGCAGTGCGTGGAACAGACAGAATCAGCCCCAGCATTTT

d_gene: TRBD1
v_gene: TRBV9
j_gene: TRBJ1-2
CDR3aa: CASSGDRLYGYTF
CDR3nt: TGTGCCAGCAGCGGGGACAGGTTATATGGCTACACCTTC